The 14 T cell receptor beta chains below come from one sample, sequenced in a study of T cells in Graves' hyperthyroidism and ophthalmopathy. Researchers took RNA transcripts and amplified the TCR beta CDR3 regions from them. A set of HTBI primers served as the primers for a first-round RT-PCR of the TCR CDR3. Using its own MiXCR run on the multiplex PCR reads, TCRdb lists one record per CDR3 protein. Found here are about 400,000 distinct CDR3 sequences, about a sixth of them singletons; the top ten hold 12% to 15%. Sequencing used blood. These TCRs come from a young woman with Graves' hyperthyroidism.

This clonotype was seen a handful of times. The gene calls are TRBV19 and TRBJ2-3; perhaps TRBD2 as D (6 bases). V gave up 5 bases and J gave up 0 bases, with 18 bases separating them. Germline V CDR1 and CDR2: LNHDA, SQIVND (reference sequence). This CDR3 comprises 17 residues. The CDR3 spells CASSSAYRDFSTDTQYF. The CDR3 coding sequence is TGTGCCAGTAGTTCCGCCTACCGGGACTTCAGCACAGATACGCAGTATTTT.

This clonotype was seen repeatedly, ten times or more. In nucleotides, the CDR3 is TGTGCCAGCAGTGGGGGGACACGGCTTAATGGCTACGAGCAGTACTTC. This translates into CASSGGTRLNGYEQYF. The chain employs TRBV6-2 or TRBV6-3 and TRBJ2-7; D possibly matches TRBD1 or TRBD2 (6 bases each). The CDR3 sequence is 16 residues long. Germline loops: CDR1 MNHEY, CDR2 SVGEGT. V was cut by 5 bases and J by 3 bases, with 20 bases left in between.

This clonotype was seen many times. The CDR3 sequence is CASSLVDRVYEQYF. The CDR3 DNA reads TGTGCCAGCAGCTTAGTGGACAGGGTCTACGAGCAGTACTTC. The genes are TRBV7-2 and TRBJ2-7, with 8 bases that match TRBD1. The length of the CDR3 is 14 residues. The germline gives CDR1 SGHTA, CDR2 FQGNSA. Trimming removed 1 base from V and 3 bases from J; junction bases left unmatched: 2.

This clonotype came up a few times. The J gene is TRBJ1-2, the V gene TRBV5-1; D is uncertain. Germline-derived CDR1 and CDR2 are SGHRS and YFSETQ. The CDR3 totals 14 residues. The V end lost 2 bases, the J end lost 4 bases, and 12 bases lay between the germline ends. The CDR3 protein is CASSLQTEVYGYTF. DNA for the CDR3: TGCGCCAGCAGCTTACAGACGGAGGTCTATGGCTACACCTTC.

V and J are TRBV5-1 and TRBJ2-5, with 9 nucleotides matching TRBD1. This CDR3 is 17 amino acids long. From germline, CDR1 is SGHRS and CDR2 YFSETQ. Trimming removed 0 bases from V and 5 bases from J; junction bases left unmatched: 11. The CDR3 here is CASSLGPGQGLWETQYF. The CDR3 region has the DNA TGCGCCAGCAGCTTGGGACCGGGACAGGGATTATGGGAGACCCAGTACTTC.

The chain uses TRBV7-9 and TRBJ2-7; a possible D gene is TRBD2 (7 bases). V shed 5 bases and J shed 2 bases, with 16 bases lying between them. This CDR3 has 15 amino acids. Germline CDR1 and CDR2: SEHNR and FQNEAQ (reference sequence). The CDR3 coding sequence is TGTGCCAGCAGCCGGGCGGGGGCCCTCGCCTACGAGCAGTACTTC. Its translation: CASSRAGALAYEQYF.

This clonotype was recorded at least ten times. V and J are TRBV5-1 and TRBJ2-2; D gene uncertain. Trimming cost V 2 bases and J 2 bases, with 7 bases left between them. Germline V gives CDR1 SGHRS, CDR2 YFSETQ. The CDR3 loop spans 14 amino acids. The CDR3 protein is CASSFTGNTGELFF. DNA for the CDR3: TGCGCCAGCAGCTTTACTGGTAACACCGGGGAGCTGTTTTTT.

The chain is built from TRBV4-2 and TRBJ1-3, with 7 positions matching TRBD1. The CDR3 runs 18 residues. From germline, CDR1 is LGHNA and CDR2 YNFKEQ. V trimming: 0 bases; J trimming: 4 bases; junction bases outside the gene matches: 12. The CDR3, as DNA: TGTGCCAGCAGCCAAGATCGATGGAGAGGGGGCCTGGGAAACACCATATATTTT. Translation gives CASSQDRWRGGLGNTIYF.

The CDR3 nucleotides read TGTGCCAGTAGTAGGGGTGACGACGAGCAGTACTTC. Its protein is CASSRGDDEQYF. V is TRBV19 and J is TRBJ2-7; no clear D. Germline loops: CDR1 LNHDA, CDR2 SQIVND (reference sequence). The V end lost 4 bases, the J end lost 5 bases, and 9 bases lay between the germline ends. The CDR3 extends over 12 amino acids.

This clonotype was observed once. The V gene is TRBV6-1, the J gene TRBJ2-1, with TRBD1 matching 7 bases. The trim removed 3 bases at V and 12 bases at J, leaving 5 bases unmatched. This CDR3 is 12 amino acids long. Germline V gene lookup returns CDR1 MNHNS and CDR2 SASEGT. CDR3 in DNA: TGTGCCAGCAGTGAGACAGGGTGGTGGCAGTTCTTC. Amino acids: CASSETGWWQFF.

The sample holds a few counts of this clonotype. The rearrangement joins TRBV19 to TRBJ1-2; possibly TRBD1 for D (5 bases). This CDR3 region has 13 residues. Trimming took 10 bases from V and 2 from J, leaving 14 bases between them. CDR1 is LNHDA, CDR2 SQIVND, per germline (reference sequence). The CDR3 reads CATFPGRNYGYTF. In nucleotides, the CDR3 is TGTGCCACTTTCCCGGGGCGGAACTATGGCTACACCTTC.

This clonotype has ten or more counts. The V gene is TRBV28, the J gene TRBJ2-1, with 12 bases aligning to TRBD2. V shed 2 bases, J shed 8 bases, and the junction held 10 bases outside the gene matches. CDR1 and CDR2 (germline): MDHEN, SYDVKM. The CDR3 covers 17 residues. CDR3 protein: CASSLQPLAGGPHEQFF. CDR3 nucleotides: TGTGCCAGCAGTTTACAGCCACTAGCGGGAGGACCCCATGAGCAGTTCTTC. The full variable domain, completed using reference TRBV28 and TRBJ2-1, is DVKVTQSSRYLVKRTGEKVFLECVQDMDHENMFWYRQDPGLGLRLIYFSYDVKMKEKGDIPEGYSVSREKKERFSLILESASTNQTSMYLCASSLQPLAGGPHEQFFGPGTRLTVL.

In this sample, this clonotype turned up many times. This sequence joins TRBV6-2 or TRBV6-3 and TRBJ2-5, with D unresolved. This CDR3 has 12 residues. V shed 6 bases and J shed 5 bases, with 10 bases lying between them. Germline V gives CDR1 MNHEY, CDR2 SVGEGT. CDR3 DNA: TGTGCCAGCAGCCAAACGCGGGAGACCCAGTACTTC. Residues: CASSQTRETQYF.

The CDR3 coding sequence is TGTGCCAGCAGAGACGACAGGGGGCCGGGCTATGGCTACACCTTC. Translated: CASRDDRGPGYGYTF. V is TRBV2 and J is TRBJ1-2, with TRBD1 matching over 10 bases. CDR1 is SNHLY, CDR2 FYNNEI, per germline. This CDR3 has 15 residues. The ends lost 6 bases at V and 4 bases at J; junction bases unmatched: 8.